This is a list of T cell receptor beta chains from one sample in a study of CD8+CD57+ T cells in acquired aplastic anemia. TCRdb re-called the reads with MiXCR, one entry per CDR3 protein. Found here are around 180,000 distinct CDR3 sequences, about three fifths of them singletons; the top ten hold about 41%. Sequences were obtained from sorted CD4+, CD8+, or CD8+CD57+ T cells (not recorded which) from PBMCs. These receptors originate from a human donor in good health. CDR3s include the opening cysteine and the closing phenylalanine or tryptophan. Clone size appears in some rows only: once, few, many, or a class for an expanded clone.

J gene,clone size,V gene,CDR3 protein
TRBJ2-7,many,TRBV6-1,CASSEGTRIAYEQYF
TRBJ1-5,-,TRBV4-3,CASSPYRDTNQPQHF
TRBJ1-2,-,TRBV20-1,CSARDGTYGYTF
TRBJ2-7,-,TRBV6-5,CASSSTGGQYF
TRBJ1-1,-,TRBV7-2,CASSHTGTGGTEAFF
TRBJ1-2,-,TRBV19,CASSIGQGSYGYTF
-,-,TRBV5-1,CASSLGGTGSINEQFF
TRBJ2-1,once,TRBV5-1,CASSLLQGANEQFF
TRBJ1-2,-,TRBV10-1,CASSEEEGGISDYGYTF
TRBJ1-1,-,TRBV20-1,CSARESFGGAFF
TRBJ2-5,-,TRBV20-1,CSASWPGLSHRAQYF
TRBJ2-1,many,TRBV19,CASSVDVGSYNEQFF
TRBJ2-5,-,TRBV12-3/TRBV12-4,CASSKRTRPQETQYF
TRBJ2-7,few,TRBV6-1,CASSFPGQGEYEQYF
TRBJ2-3,-,TRBV10-3,CAISPENTDTQYF
TRBJ2-1,few,TRBV7-2,CASSPQGGDNEQFF
TRBJ2-7,many,TRBV20-1,CSASLGTTYEQYF
TRBJ1-5,-,TRBV28,CASSLLEGSGQPQHF
TRBJ1-2,few,TRBV2,CASSSGTVYGYTF
TRBJ1-5,-,TRBV10-3,CAISEFSSNNQPQHF
TRBJ1-1,many,TRBV10-3,CAISGGGEAFF
TRBJ2-5,many,TRBV4-3,CASSQAVQLRLREETQYF
TRBJ2-7,-,TRBV20-1,CSAREGAYEQYF
TRBJ1-6,-,TRBV19,CASSGGGGSPLHF
TRBJ2-1,many,TRBV9,CASSAYSGRAADEQFF
TRBJ1-2,-,TRBV2,CASMSENYGYTF
TRBJ2-3,many,TRBV19,CASSMTGSATDTQYF
TRBJ1-1,many,TRBV4-3,CASSPRDWNTEAFF
TRBJ1-2,-,TRBV20-1,CSARTTGIDGYTF
TRBJ1-5,-,TRBV24-1,CATSEGTGPNQPQHF
TRBJ1-3,-,TRBV6-6,CASSYFPEGSGNTIYF
TRBJ2-7,-,TRBV2,CASGTRRDYEQYF
TRBJ2-5,-,TRBV20-1,CSARPGLAEETQYF
TRBJ2-7,-,TRBV7-2,CASSLGLAGSYEQYF
TRBJ1-1,-,TRBV25-1,CASRWNTEAFF
TRBJ2-5,few,TRBV18,CASSTGTGTFGETQYF
TRBJ1-5,-,TRBV20-1,CSAEDGVAQHF